This TCR beta chain is from a study of immune evolution from preneoplasia to lung adenocarcinoma. Germline V gene lookup returns CDR1 SGHRS and CDR2 YFSETQ. The J segment lost 6 bases and the V segment lost 4 bases, leaving 5 bases of the junction unmatched. The CDR3 contains 14 residues. General study findings and limits: Later-stage lesions appeared to have more T cells, more diversity, less clonality.

The table came from immunoSEQ multiplex PCR; TCRdb's copy has only in-frame clones and leaves some out. The data contain thousands of clones, 75% of them singletons. Each case's diagnosis was confirmed by two pathologists on H&E. A word on this clone: Its antigen is not known.

The gene calls are TRBV5-1 and TRBJ1-4; 8 nucleotides match TRBD1. The source material was FFPE lung adenocarcinoma in situ tissue. The TCR originated in a person aged 55-79 years with lung adenocarcinoma. In nucleotides, the CDR3 is TGCGCCAGCAGCACCGGACAGGGTGATGAAAAACTGTTTTTT. Translating it yields CASSTGQGDEKLFF.